Described below is a single T cell receptor beta chain sequence and its context. With 2 bases removed from V and 0 bases from J, the gap between germline ends came to 10 bases. The CDR3 covers 15 residues. CDR1 is MNHEY and CDR2 is SVGAGI in the germline V gene. The data derive from a study of blood T cell repertoires in COVID-19. Sequencing used immunoSEQ multiplex PCR; TCRdb keeps in-frame clones, though not all of them. The table lists a few hundred thousand clones, 70% to 90% of them singletons, with roughly 0.78% in the top ten. This receptor was identified in a man between 18 and 35 years old with COVID-19, enrolled during active disease. The sequenced material came from peripheral blood. The chain combines TRBV6-5 with TRBJ1-2, with D perhaps TRBD1 (5 bases). The CDR3 DNA reads TGTGCCAGCAGTTACATACAGGCCTCTAACTATGGCTACACCTTC. This encodes CASSYIQASNYGYTF.